The T cell receptor beta chain under discussion was sequenced for a study of STAT5B mutations in CD4+ large granular lymphocyte leukemia. Measured with immunoSEQ multiplex PCR; TCRdb has only the in-frame clones, and not every one. Counted here are approximately 30,000 clones, roughly 77% occurring once; the ten biggest clones make up 3% to 3.5%. The sample holds a few counts of this clone. Germline loops: CDR1 SGHRS, CDR2 YFSETQ. Trimming removed 2 bases at V and 8 bases at J, with 13 bases between. This CDR3 comprises 14 residues. The sequenced sample consisted of CD4+ T cells from blood buffy coats. The chain uses TRBV5-1 and TRBJ1-4; no definite D call. The receptor was isolated from a human donor in good health. The CDR3 DNA follows: TGCGCCAGCAGCTTATTAGGAGGTTGGGAAAAACTGTTTTTT. Its translation: CASSLLGGWEKLFF.